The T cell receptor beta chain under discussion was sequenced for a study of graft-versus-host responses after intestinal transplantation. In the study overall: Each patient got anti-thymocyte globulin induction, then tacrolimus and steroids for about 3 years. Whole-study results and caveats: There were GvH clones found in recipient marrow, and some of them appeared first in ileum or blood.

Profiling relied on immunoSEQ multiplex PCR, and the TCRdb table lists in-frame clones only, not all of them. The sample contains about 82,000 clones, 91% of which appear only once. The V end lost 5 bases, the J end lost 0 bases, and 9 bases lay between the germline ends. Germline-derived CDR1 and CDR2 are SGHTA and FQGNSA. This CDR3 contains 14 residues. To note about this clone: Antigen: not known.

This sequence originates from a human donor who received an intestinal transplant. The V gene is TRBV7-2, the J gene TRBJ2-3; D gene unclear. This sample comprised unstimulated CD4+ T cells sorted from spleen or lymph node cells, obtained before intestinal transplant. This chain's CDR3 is CASSPSLSTDTQYF. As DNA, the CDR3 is TGTGCCAGCAGCCCCTCCCTGAGCACAGATACGCAGTATTTT.